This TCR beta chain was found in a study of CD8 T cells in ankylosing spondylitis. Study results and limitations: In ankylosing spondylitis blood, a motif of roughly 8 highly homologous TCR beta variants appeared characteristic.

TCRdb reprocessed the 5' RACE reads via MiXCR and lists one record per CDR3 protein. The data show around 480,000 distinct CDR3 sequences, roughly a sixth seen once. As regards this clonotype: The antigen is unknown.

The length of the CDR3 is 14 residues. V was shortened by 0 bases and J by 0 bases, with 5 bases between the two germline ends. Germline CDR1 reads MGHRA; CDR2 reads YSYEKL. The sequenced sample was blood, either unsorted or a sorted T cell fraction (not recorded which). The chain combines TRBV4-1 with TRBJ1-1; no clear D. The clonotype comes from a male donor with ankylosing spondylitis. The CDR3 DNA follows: TGCGCCAGCAGCCAAGATTATCTGAACACTGAAGCTTTCTTT. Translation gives CASSQDYLNTEAFF.